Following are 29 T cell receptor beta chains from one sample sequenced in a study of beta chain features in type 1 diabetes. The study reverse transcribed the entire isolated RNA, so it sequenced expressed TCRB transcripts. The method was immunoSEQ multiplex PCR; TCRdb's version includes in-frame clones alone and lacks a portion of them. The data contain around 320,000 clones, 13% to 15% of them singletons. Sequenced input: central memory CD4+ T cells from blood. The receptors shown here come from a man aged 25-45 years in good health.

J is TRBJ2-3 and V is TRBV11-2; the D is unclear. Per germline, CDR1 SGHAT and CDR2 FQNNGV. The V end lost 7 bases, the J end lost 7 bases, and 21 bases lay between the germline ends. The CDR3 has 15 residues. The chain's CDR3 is CASTTTAKAEHTQYF. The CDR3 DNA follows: TGTGCCAGCACCACTACAGCGAAGGCTGAACATACGCAGTATTTT.

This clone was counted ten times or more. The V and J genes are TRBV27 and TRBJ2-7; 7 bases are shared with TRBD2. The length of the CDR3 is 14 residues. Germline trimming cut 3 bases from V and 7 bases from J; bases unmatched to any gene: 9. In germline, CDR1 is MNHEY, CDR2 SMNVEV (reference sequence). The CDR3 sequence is CASSFRPGGREQYV. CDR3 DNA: TGTGCCAGCAGTTTTCGGCCCGGGGGGAGGGAGCAGTACGTC.

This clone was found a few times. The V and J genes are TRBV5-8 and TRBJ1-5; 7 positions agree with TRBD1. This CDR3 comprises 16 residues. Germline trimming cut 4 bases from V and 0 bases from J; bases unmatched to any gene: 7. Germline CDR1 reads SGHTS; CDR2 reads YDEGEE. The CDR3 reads CASSQTQGYSNQPQHF. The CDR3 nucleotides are TGTGCCAGCAGCCAGACACAGGGGTATAGCAATCAGCCCCAGCATTTT. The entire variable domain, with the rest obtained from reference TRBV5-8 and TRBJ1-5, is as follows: EAGVTQSPTHLIKTRGQQATLRCSPISGHTSVYWYQQALGLGLQFLLWYDEGEERNRGNFPPRFSGRQFPNYSSELNVNALELEDSALYLCASSQTQGYSNQPQHFGDGTRLSIL.

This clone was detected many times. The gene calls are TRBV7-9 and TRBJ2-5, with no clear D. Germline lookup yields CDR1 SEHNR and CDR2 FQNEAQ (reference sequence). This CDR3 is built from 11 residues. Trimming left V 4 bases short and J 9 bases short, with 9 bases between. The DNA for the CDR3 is TGTGCCAGCAGCTCGGAAGTGGCCCAGTACTTC. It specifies CASSSEVAQYF. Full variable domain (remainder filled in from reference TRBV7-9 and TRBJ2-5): DTGVSQNPRHKITKRGQNVTFRCDPISEHNRLYWYRQTLGQGPEFLTYFQNEAQLEKSRLLSDRFSAERPKGSFSTLEIQRTEQGDSAMYLCASSSEVAQYFGPGTRLLVL.

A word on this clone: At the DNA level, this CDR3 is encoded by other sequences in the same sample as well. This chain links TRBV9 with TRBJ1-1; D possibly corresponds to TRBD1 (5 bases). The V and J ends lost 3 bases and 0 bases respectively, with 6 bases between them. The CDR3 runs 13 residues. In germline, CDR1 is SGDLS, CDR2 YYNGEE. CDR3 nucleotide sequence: TGTGCCAGCAGCGAGGGGATGAACACTGAAGCTTTCTTT. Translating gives CASSEGMNTEAFF.

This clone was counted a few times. CDR3 nucleotide sequence: TGTGCCAGCAGCTTAACAACAGGGACAGATACGCAGTATTTT. Its protein product is CASSLTTGTDTQYF. The chain has TRBV7-9 and TRBJ2-3; D perhaps matches TRBD1 (6 bases). The CDR3 spans 14 residues. Trimming shortened V by 2 bases and J by 3 bases, and 9 bases separated the two germline ends. Germline lookup yields CDR1 SEHNR and CDR2 FQNEAQ (reference sequence).

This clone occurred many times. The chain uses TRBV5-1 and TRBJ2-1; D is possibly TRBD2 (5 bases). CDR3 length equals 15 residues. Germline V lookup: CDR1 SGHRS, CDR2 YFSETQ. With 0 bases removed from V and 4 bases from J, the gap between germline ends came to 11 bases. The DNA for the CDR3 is TGCGCCAGCAGCTTGGATACCAGCGGATACAATGAGCAGTTCTTC. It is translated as CASSLDTSGYNEQFF.

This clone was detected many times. The CDR3 coding sequence is TGTGCCAGCAGCTTGCAAAATGAGCAGTTCTTC. It specifies CASSLQNEQFF. The chain uses TRBV7-9 and TRBJ2-1; D uncertain. Germline-derived CDR1 and CDR2 are SEHNR and FQNEAQ (reference sequence). There are 11 residues in the CDR3. V lost 3 bases, J lost 7 bases, and 4 bases lay in between. The whole variable domain, filled in from reference TRBV7-9 and TRBJ2-1, reads DTGVSQNPRHKITKRGQNVTFRCDPISEHNRLYWYRQTLGQGPEFLTYFQNEAQLEKSRLLSDRFSAERPKGSFSTLEIQRTEQGDSAMYLCASSLQNEQFFGPGTRLTVL.

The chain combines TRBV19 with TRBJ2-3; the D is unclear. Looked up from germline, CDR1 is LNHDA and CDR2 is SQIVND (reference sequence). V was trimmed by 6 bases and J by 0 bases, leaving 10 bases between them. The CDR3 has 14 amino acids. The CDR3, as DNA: TGTGCCAGTAGACGCTTGGACAGCACAGATACGCAGTATTTT. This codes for CASRRLDSTDTQYF.

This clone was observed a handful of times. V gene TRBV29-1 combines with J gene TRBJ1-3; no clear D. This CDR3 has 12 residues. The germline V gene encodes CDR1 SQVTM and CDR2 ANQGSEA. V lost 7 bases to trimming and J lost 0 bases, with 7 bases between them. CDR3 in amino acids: CSASSSGNTIYF. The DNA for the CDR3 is TGCAGCGCTTCAAGCTCTGGAAACACCATATATTTT.

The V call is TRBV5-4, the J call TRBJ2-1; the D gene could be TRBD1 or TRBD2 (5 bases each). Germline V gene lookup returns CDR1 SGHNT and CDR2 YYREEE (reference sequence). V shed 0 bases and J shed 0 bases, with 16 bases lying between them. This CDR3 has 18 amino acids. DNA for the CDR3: TGTGCCAGCAGCTTGGGAACCCCGGGACCCAGCTCCTACAATGAGCAGTTCTTC. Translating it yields CASSLGTPGPSSYNEQFF. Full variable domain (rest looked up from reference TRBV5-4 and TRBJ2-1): ETGVTQSPTHLIKTRGQQVTLRCSSQSGHNTVSWYQQALGQGPQFIFQYYREEENGRGNFPPRFSGLQFPNYSSELNVNALELDDSALYLCASSLGTPGPSSYNEQFFGPGTRLTVL.

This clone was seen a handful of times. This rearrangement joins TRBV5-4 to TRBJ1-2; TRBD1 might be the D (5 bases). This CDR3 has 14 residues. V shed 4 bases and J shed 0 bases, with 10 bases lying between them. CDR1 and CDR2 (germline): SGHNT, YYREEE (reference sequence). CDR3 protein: CASSPRQTNYGYTF. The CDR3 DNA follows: TGTGCCAGCAGCCCGAGACAGACTAACTATGGCTACACCTTC.

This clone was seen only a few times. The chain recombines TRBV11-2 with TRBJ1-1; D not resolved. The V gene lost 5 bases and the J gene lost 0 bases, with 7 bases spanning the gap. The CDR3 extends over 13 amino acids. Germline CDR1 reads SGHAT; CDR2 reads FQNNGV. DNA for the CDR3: TGTGCCAGCAGCAACATGTTGAACACTGAAGCTTTCTTT. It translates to CASSNMLNTEAFF.

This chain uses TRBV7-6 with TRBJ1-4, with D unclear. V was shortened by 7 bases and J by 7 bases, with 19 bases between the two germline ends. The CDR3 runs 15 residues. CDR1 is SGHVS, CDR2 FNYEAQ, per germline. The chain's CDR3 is CASTSGLTGGEKLFF. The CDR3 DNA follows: TGTGCCAGCACCTCCGGACTAACGGGAGGTGAAAAACTGTTTTTT.

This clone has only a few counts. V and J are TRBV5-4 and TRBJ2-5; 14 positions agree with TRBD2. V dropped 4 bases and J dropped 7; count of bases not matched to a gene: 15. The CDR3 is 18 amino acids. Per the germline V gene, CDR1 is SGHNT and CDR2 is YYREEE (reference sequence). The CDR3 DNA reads TGTGCCAGCAGCCCCCGACTAGCGGGGGGGCCGGCGGGAGGGACCCAGTACTTC. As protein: CASSPRLAGGPAGGTQYF.

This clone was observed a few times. CDR3 loop: CASSPDRGETQYF. CDR3 sequence (DNA): TGTGCCAGCTCACCCGACAGGGGAGAGACCCAGTACTTC. The gene calls are TRBV18 and TRBJ2-5; 8 nucleotides line up with TRBD1. Per the germline V gene, CDR1 is KGHSH and CDR2 is LQKENI. This CDR3 contains 13 residues. Trimming removed 3 bases from V and 4 bases from J; junction bases left unmatched: 1.

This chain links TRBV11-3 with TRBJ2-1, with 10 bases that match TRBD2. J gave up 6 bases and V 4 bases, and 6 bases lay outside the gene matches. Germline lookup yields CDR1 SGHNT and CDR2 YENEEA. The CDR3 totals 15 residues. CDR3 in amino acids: CASSYQREGRNEQFF. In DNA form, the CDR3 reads TGTGCCAGCAGCTATCAGCGGGAGGGCCGCAATGAGCAGTTCTTC.

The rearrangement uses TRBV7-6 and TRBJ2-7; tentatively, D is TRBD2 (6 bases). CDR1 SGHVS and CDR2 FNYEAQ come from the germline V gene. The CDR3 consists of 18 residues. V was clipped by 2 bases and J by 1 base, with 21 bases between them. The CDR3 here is CASSLSLRRGRRSYEQYF. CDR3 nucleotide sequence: TGTGCCAGCAGCTTATCTCTCAGGAGGGGACGTAGATCCTACGAGCAGTACTTC.

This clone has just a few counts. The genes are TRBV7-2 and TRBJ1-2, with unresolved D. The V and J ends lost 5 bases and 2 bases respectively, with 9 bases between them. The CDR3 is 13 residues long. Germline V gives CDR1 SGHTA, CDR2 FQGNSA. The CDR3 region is CASSPQENYGYTF. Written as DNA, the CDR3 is TGTGCCAGCAGCCCTCAGGAAAACTATGGCTACACCTTC.

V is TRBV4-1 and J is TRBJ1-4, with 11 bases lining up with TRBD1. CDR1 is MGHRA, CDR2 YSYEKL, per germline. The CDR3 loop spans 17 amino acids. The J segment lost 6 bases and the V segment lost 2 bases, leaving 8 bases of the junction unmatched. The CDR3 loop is CASSQSPGQGGDEKLFF. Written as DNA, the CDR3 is TGCGCCAGCAGCCAATCTCCGGGACAGGGGGGGGATGAAAAACTGTTTTTT.

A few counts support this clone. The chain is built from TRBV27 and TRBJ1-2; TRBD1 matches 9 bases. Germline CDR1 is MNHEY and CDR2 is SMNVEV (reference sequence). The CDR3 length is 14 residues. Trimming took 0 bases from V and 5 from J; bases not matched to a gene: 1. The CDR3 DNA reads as TGTGCCAGCAGTTTATCGGACAGGGGATATGGCTACACCTTC. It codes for CASSLSDRGYGYTF.

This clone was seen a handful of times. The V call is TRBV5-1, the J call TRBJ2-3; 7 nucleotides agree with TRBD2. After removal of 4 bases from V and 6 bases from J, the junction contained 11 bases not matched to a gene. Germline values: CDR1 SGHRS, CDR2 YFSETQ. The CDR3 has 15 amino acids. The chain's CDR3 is CASSPGDYPQDTQYF. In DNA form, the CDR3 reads TGCGCCAGCAGCCCCGGGGACTATCCCCAGGATACGCAGTATTTT.

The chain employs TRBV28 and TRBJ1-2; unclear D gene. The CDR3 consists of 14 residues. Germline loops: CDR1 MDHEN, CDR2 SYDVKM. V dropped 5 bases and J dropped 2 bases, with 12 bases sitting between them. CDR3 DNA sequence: TGTGCCAGCAGTCCTCCTCGGGTGAACTATGGCTACACCTTC. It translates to CASSPPRVNYGYTF.

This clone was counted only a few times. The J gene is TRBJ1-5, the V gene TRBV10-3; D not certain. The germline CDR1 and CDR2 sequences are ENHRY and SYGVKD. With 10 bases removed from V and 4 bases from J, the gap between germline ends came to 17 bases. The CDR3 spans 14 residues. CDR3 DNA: TGTGCCAGCACTAAGAGTTCTGGGAATCAGCCCCAGCATTTT. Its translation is CASTKSSGNQPQHF.

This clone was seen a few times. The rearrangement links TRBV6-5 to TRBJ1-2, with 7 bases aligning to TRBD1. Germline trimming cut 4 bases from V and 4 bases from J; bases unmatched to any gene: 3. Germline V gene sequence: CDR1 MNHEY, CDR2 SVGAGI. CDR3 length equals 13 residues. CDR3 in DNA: TGTGCCAGCAGTTTCGGGACAGCCTATGGCTACACCTTC. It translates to CASSFGTAYGYTF.

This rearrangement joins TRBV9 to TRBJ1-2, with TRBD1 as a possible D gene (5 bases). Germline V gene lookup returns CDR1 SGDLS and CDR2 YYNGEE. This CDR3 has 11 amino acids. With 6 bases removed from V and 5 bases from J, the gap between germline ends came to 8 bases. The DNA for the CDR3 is TGTGCCAGCAACAAGGGGTATGGCTACACCTTC. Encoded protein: CASNKGYGYTF. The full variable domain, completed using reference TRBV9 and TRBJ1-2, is DSGVTQTPKHLITATGQRVTLRCSPRSGDLSVYWYQQSLDQGLQFLIQYYNGEERAKGNILERFSAQQFPDLHSELNLSSLELGDSALYFCASNKGYGYTFGSGTRLTVV.

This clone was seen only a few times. Written as DNA, the CDR3 is TGTGCCAGCAGTGTGGGCGGGGGGCCTCAAGAGACCCAGTACTTC. This gives the protein CASSVGGGPQETQYF. The chain combines TRBV6-1 with TRBJ2-5; 8 bases line up with TRBD2. The V and J ends lost 4 bases and 2 bases, in that order; junction bases with no gene match: 6. The V gene's germline CDR1 is MNHNS and CDR2 SASEGT. The CDR3 has 15 amino acids.

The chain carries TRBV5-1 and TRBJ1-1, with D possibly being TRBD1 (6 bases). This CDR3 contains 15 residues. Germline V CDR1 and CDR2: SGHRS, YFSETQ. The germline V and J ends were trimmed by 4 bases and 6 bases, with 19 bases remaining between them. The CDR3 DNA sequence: TGCGCCAGCAGCCGGACCTTAGGGGGAGAGGCTGAAGCTTTCTTT. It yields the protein CASSRTLGGEAEAFF.

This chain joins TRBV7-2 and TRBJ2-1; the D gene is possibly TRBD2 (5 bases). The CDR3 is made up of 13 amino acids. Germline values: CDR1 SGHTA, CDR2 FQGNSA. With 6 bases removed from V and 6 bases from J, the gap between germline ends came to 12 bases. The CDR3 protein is CASSPRGGNEQFF. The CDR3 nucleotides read TGTGCCAGCAGTCCGAGAGGAGGCAATGAGCAGTTCTTC.